This passage covers 30 T cell receptor beta chains from one sample sequenced in a study of T cell changes during pregnancy in multiple sclerosis. Here immunoSEQ multiplex PCR was the method, and the copy in TCRdb shows in-frame clones only, minus some. The table includes 46,000 or so clones, around 93% detected once. The source was CD8+ T cells from peripheral blood mononuclear cells, collected after pregnancy. Receptors were obtained from a female donor with multiple sclerosis, enrolled in a pregnancy study.

CDR3 sequence (DNA): TGTGCCAGCAGCGTAGCCTATAGGGGTGTAGGCAATGAGCAGTTCTTC. Its translation is CASSVAYRGVGNEQFF. This rearrangement joins TRBV9 to TRBJ2-1; a possible D gene is TRBD1 (5 bases). Germline V lookup: CDR1 SGDLS, CDR2 YYNGEE. This CDR3 contains 16 residues. Trimming removed 0 bases from V and 6 bases from J, with 16 bases in between.

This sequence joins TRBV5-4 and TRBJ2-1; 9 bases are a match to TRBD2. The CDR3 length is 19 residues. V shed 0 bases, J shed 8 bases, and the junction held 18 bases outside the gene matches. Germline V gene data show CDR1 as SGHNT and CDR2 as YYREEE (reference sequence). The CDR3: CASSLARGLAGSAHDEQFF. The CDR3, as DNA: TGTGCCAGCAGCTTGGCAAGGGGACTAGCCGGTTCGGCTCACGATGAGCAGTTCTTC.

V gene TRBV5-1 combines with J gene TRBJ1-1, with D perhaps TRBD1 (5 bases). Germline loops: CDR1 SGHRS, CDR2 YFSETQ. The CDR3 is made up of 14 amino acids. V lost 2 bases, J lost 4 bases, and 12 bases lay in between. CDR3 region: CASSLLGDPTEAFF. The CDR3 DNA reads as TGCGCCAGCAGCTTATTAGGGGATCCCACTGAAGCTTTCTTT.

This sequence joins TRBV6-5 and TRBJ2-2; the D gene is possibly TRBD1 (6 bases). The CDR3 has 13 residues. Germline-derived CDR1 and CDR2 are MNHEY and SVGAGI. The V end was cut by 6 bases, the J end by 6 bases, with 11 bases between. The CDR3 DNA reads TGTGCCAGCAGCTACAGGGAGTCCGGGGAGCTGTTTTTT. Its translation is CASSYRESGELFF.

This clone was picked up a small number of times. The chain is built from TRBV27 and TRBJ1-2; 10 nucleotides agree with TRBD1. Germline CDR1 and CDR2: MNHEY and SMNVEV (reference sequence). The CDR3 totals 15 residues. V dropped 3 bases and J dropped 3; count of bases not matched to a gene: 4. The CDR3 sequence: CASSLLGQGYYGYTF. The CDR3 nucleotides read TGTGCCAGCAGTTTGCTGGGACAGGGGTACTATGGCTACACCTTC.

The V and J genes are TRBV5-5 and TRBJ2-3; 11 bases are a match to TRBD2. Germline loops: CDR1 SGHKS, CDR2 YYEKEE (reference sequence). CDR3 length: 14 residues. V gave up 6 bases and J gave up 6 bases; unmatched junction bases: 6. CDR3 in amino acids: CASTLSGGADTQYF. CDR3 in DNA: TGTGCCAGCACTCTTAGCGGGGGGGCCGATACGCAGTATTTT.

This sequence joins TRBV11-2 and TRBJ1-2; maybe TRBD1 (5 bases). The germline CDR1 and CDR2 sequences are SGHAT and FQNNGV. The germline V and J ends were trimmed by 5 bases and 6 bases, with 16 bases remaining between them. The CDR3 length is 14 residues. The CDR3 here is CASSPQGRGHGYTF. DNA of the CDR3: TGTGCCAGCAGCCCCCAAGGGAGGGGCCATGGCTACACCTTC.

The chain joins TRBV28 to TRBJ1-4; TRBD1 is a possible D gene (6 bases). CDR3 length: 14 amino acids. The germline CDR1 and CDR2 sequences are MDHEN and SYDVKM. V lost 9 bases and J lost 0, with 11 bases in between. In DNA, the CDR3 is TGTGCCAGGGGGGCTTGGGCAACTAATGAAAAACTGTTTTTT. Protein product: CARGAWATNEKLFF.

This sequence joins TRBV5-5 and TRBJ1-1, with D possibly matching TRBD1 (5 bases). This CDR3 spans 17 amino acids. Trimming pared 5 bases from V and 5 bases from J, leaving 25 bases between. The V gene's germline CDR1 is SGHKS and CDR2 YYEKEE (reference sequence). The CDR3, as DNA: TGTGCCAGCAGACCAGCCGGGACTCCCTCCGGGGGGACTGAAGCTTTCTTT. Protein product: CASRPAGTPSGGTEAFF.

The chain combines TRBV4-1 with TRBJ2-3; 9 bases match TRBD2. Per germline, CDR1 MGHRA and CDR2 YSYEKL. The CDR3 is 15 residues long. Trimming took 0 bases from V and 14 from J; bases not matched to a gene: 12. CDR3 nucleotide sequence: TGCGCCAGCAGCCAAGAGGGTAGCGGGGGCCCTATCTCGTATTTT. Protein: CASSQEGSGGPISYF.

This rearrangement joins TRBV21-1 to TRBJ1-6. TRBV21-1 is recorded as a pseudogene. This CDR3 spans 16 amino acids. The chain's CDR3 is CASSKDWVWLRSPLHF. The CDR3 nucleotides read TGTGCCAGCAGCAAAGACTGGGTTTGGTTGAGGTCACCCCTCCACTTT.

The V and J genes are TRBV5-4 and TRBJ2-2; 10 bases match TRBD2. CDR3 length: 14 amino acids. V shed 4 bases and J 7 bases; nucleotides not matched to a gene: 4. Per the germline V gene, CDR1 is SGHNT and CDR2 is YYREEE (reference sequence). The CDR3 is CASSPSGSNGELFF. In nucleotides, the CDR3 is TGTGCCAGCAGCCCTAGCGGGAGTAACGGGGAGCTGTTTTTT.

The rearrangement joins TRBV6-5 to TRBJ2-7; unclear D gene. The CDR3 is 11 residues long. Trimming took off 0 bases at V and 6 bases at J, with 3 bases between the two ends. Germline V gene sequence: CDR1 MNHEY, CDR2 SVGAGI. In DNA, the CDR3 is TGTGCCAGCAGTTACTCCCGCGAGCAGTACTTC. Its translation: CASSYSREQYF.

The V gene is TRBV7-9, the J gene TRBJ2-5, with 7 bases identical to TRBD1. The CDR3 loop spans 15 amino acids. The ends lost 0 bases at V and 4 bases at J; junction bases unmatched: 5. Germline CDR1 and CDR2: SEHNR and FQNEAQ (reference sequence). CDR3: CASSLAQRGRETQYF. The CDR3 DNA reads as TGTGCCAGCAGCTTAGCGCAAAGGGGGCGAGAGACCCAGTACTTC.

The genes are TRBV6-5 and TRBJ1-3, with D unclear. The CDR3 has 16 amino acids. Germline assignment: CDR1 MNHEY and CDR2 SVGAGI. Deletions cut 0 bases from V and 4 bases from J, with 13 bases between. Here the CDR3 reads CASSYSRAGTGNTIYF. CDR3 sequence (DNA): TGTGCCAGCAGTTACTCGAGGGCAGGAACCGGAAACACCATATATTTT.

This chain connects TRBV9 to TRBJ2-3, with 9 nucleotides matching TRBD1. J was trimmed by 6 bases and V by 4 bases; bases with no gene match: 9. Germline V lookup: CDR1 SGDLS, CDR2 YYNGEE. The CDR3 length is 15 residues. Here the CDR3 reads CASSPGTGWPDTQYF. CDR3 sequence (DNA): TGTGCCAGCAGCCCAGGGACAGGGTGGCCGGATACGCAGTATTTT.

The chain recombines TRBV28 with TRBJ1-3; possibly TRBD1 for D (5 bases). The CDR3 runs 18 residues. V was pared by 3 bases and J by 6 bases, with 24 bases between. Germline V gene lookup returns CDR1 MDHEN and CDR2 SYDVKM. CDR3 loop: CASSLGQGLIGGANTIYF. The CDR3 nucleotides read TGTGCCAGCAGTTTGGGTCAGGGCCTCATCGGGGGAGCAAACACCATATATTTT.

This clone was picked up one time. The CDR3 DNA reads TGTGCCAGCAGCCCAGAGGCAGCTCCTTCTTATAGCAATCAGCCCCAGCATTTT. Translated: CASSPEAAPSYSNQPQHF. The chain combines TRBV7-6 with TRBJ1-5; D unclear. The germline CDR1 and CDR2 sequences are SGHVS and FNYEAQ. The CDR3 contains 18 residues. V was shortened by 5 bases and J by 0 bases, with 20 bases between the two germline ends.

V is TRBV27 and J is TRBJ2-3; 7 positions match TRBD1. The CDR3 spans 15 residues. The V and J ends lost 5 bases and 0 bases, in that order; junction bases with no gene match: 5. In germline, CDR1 is MNHEY, CDR2 SMNVEV (reference sequence). For the CDR3, the DNA is TGTGCCAGCAGTGTCAGGGACAGCAGCACAGATACGCAGTATTTT. Its protein is CASSVRDSSTDTQYF.

Written as DNA, the CDR3 is TGTGCCAGCAGCCTGACGGTCGGGGAGACCCAGTACTTC. It is translated as CASSLTVGETQYF. This chain links TRBV5-4 with TRBJ2-5; D unclear. The germline V and J ends were trimmed by 4 bases and 5 bases, with 12 bases remaining between them. Germline lookup yields CDR1 SGHNT and CDR2 YYREEE (reference sequence). The CDR3 sequence is 13 residues long. Together with reference TRBV5-4 and TRBJ2-5, the CDR3 gives the full variable domain: ETGVTQSPTHLIKTRGQQVTLRCSSQSGHNTVSWYQQALGQGPQFIFQYYREEENGRGNFPPRFSGLQFPNYSSELNVNALELDDSALYLCASSLTVGETQYFGPGTRLLVL.

The V call is TRBV11-2, the J call TRBJ2-5; 8 bases align to TRBD2. This CDR3 spans 17 amino acids. J was trimmed by 5 bases and V by 3 bases; bases with no gene match: 14. Germline V lookup: CDR1 SGHAT, CDR2 FQNNGV. The CDR3 nucleotides read TGTGCCAGCAGCTTTCCCGGGTTAGCGGGGAGGGAGGAGACCCAGTACTTC. Its protein product is CASSFPGLAGREETQYF.

As for this clone: One end of the junction does not line up with germline, which may come from a read error. The chain combines TRBV30 with TRBJ2-3, with 11 bases lining up with TRBD2. CDR1 is GTSNPN and CDR2 is SVGIG in the germline V gene (reference sequence). The CDR3 runs 19 residues. The chain's CDR3 is CAWSVPLAGDARDTDAQYF. Written as DNA, the CDR3 is TGTGCCTGGAGTGTACCACTAGCGGGAGATGCGAGGGACACAGATGCGCAGTATTTT.

The chain is built from TRBV14 and TRBJ1-1, with a weak D call TRBD1 (6 bases). The germline V and J ends were trimmed by 7 bases and 1 base, with 10 bases remaining between them. Germline V gene lookup returns CDR1 SGHDN and CDR2 FVKESK. The CDR3 has 13 amino acids. CDR3 in amino acids: CASTGEWNTEAFF. The DNA of the CDR3 is TGTGCCAGCACAGGGGAATGGAACACTGAAGCTTTCTTT.

This clone occurred once. This chain joins TRBV27 and TRBJ1-1; possible D gene TRBD1, 6 bases. V was cut by 6 bases and J by 1 base, with 12 bases left in between. CDR1 is MNHEY and CDR2 is SMNVEV in the germline V gene (reference sequence). The CDR3 has 14 residues. CDR3 coding DNA: TGTGCCAGCAGCACAAACAGGGAGAACACTGAAGCTTTCTTT. Translating gives CASSTNRENTEAFF.

CDR3 protein: CASSQDRQGDYGYTF. CDR3 coding DNA: TGTGCCAGCAGCCAAGATCGGCAGGGCGACTATGGCTACACCTTC. This chain connects TRBV4-2 to TRBJ1-2; a possible D gene is TRBD1 (5 bases). In germline, CDR1 is LGHNA, CDR2 YNFKEQ. V was trimmed by 0 bases and J by 3 bases, leaving 11 bases between them. The CDR3 length is 15 residues.

The chain couples TRBV5-1 to TRBJ2-7; D is perhaps TRBD1 (6 bases). Trimming cost V 0 bases and J 0 bases, with 13 bases left between them. Germline-derived CDR1 and CDR2 are SGHRS and YFSETQ. CDR3 size: 16 residues. The CDR3 DNA sequence: TGCGCCAGCAGCTTGGAGGGCAGGGGAAGCTCCTACGAGCAGTACTTC. Encoded protein: CASSLEGRGSSYEQYF.

The CDR3 sequence: CASSVRGEVIETQYF. The DNA for the CDR3 is TGTGCCAGCAGCGTCCGGGGGGAGGTGATCGAGACCCAGTACTTC. V usage is TRBV13 and J usage is TRBJ2-5; TRBD2 matches 7 bases. V lost 5 bases and J lost 5; bases outside the gene matches: 11. The CDR3 is 15 residues long. CDR1 is PRHDT and CDR2 is FYEKMQ in the germline V gene (reference sequence).

This clone was recorded once. The chain combines TRBV30 with TRBJ2-1; maybe TRBD1 (6 bases). The CDR3 is made up of 13 amino acids. The V end lost 3 bases, the J end lost 4 bases, and 10 bases lay between the germline ends. CDR1 and CDR2 (germline): GTSNPN, SVGIG (reference sequence). CDR3 sequence reads: CAWSLGGYNEQFF. In nucleotides, the CDR3 is TGTGCCTGGAGCCTAGGGGGTTACAATGAGCAGTTCTTC.

J is TRBJ1-4 and V is TRBV6-5, with D perhaps TRBD1 (5 bases). CDR3 length equals 14 residues. Trimming shortened V by 2 bases and J by 7 bases, and 11 bases separated the two germline ends. Germline lookup yields CDR1 MNHEY and CDR2 SVGAGI. CDR3 bases: TGTGCCAGCAGTTACAAGGGGTTCGGTGAAAAACTGTTTTTT. Protein product: CASSYKGFGEKLFF.

The chain joins TRBV7-9 to TRBJ2-3, with D perhaps TRBD1 (6 bases). Germline CDR1 reads SEHNR; CDR2 reads FQNEAQ (reference sequence). This CDR3 region has 14 residues. Trimming left V 3 bases short and J 3 bases short, with 10 bases between. The CDR3 region is CASSLDRDTDTQYF. The CDR3 DNA reads as TGTGCCAGCAGCTTGGACAGAGATACAGATACGCAGTATTTT.